The 22 T cell receptor beta chains below were found in one sample sequenced in a study of breast tumors, draining lymph nodes, adjacent tissues. TCRdb itself ran the multiplex PCR reads through MiXCR, one entry per CDR3 protein. Here the sample spans roughly 19,000 distinct CDR3 sequences, 50% being singletons. What was sequenced was breast tumor tissue. These TCRs come from a female donor with breast cancer. Some clones in this sample may be carry-over from other donors' samples.

This chain uses TRBV6-5 with TRBJ1-2, with D possibly being TRBD1 (5 bases). The CDR3 has 12 amino acids. V was trimmed by 6 bases and J by 2 bases, leaving 7 bases between them. Looked up from germline, CDR1 is MNHEY and CDR2 is SVGAGI. As DNA, the CDR3 is TGTGCCAGCAGGCGGGGCAACTATGGCTACACCTTC. It is translated as CASRRGNYGYTF.

Ten or more counts support this clonotype. The chain links TRBV5-1 to TRBJ1-5; D perhaps matches TRBD1 (6 bases). V was clipped by 0 bases and J by 6 bases, with 13 bases between them. CDR1 is SGHRS and CDR2 is YFSETQ in the germline V gene. The CDR3 is made up of 15 amino acids. CDR3 amino acids: CASSLGDNQGQPQHF. The CDR3 coding sequence is TGCGCCAGCAGCTTGGGGGACAATCAAGGTCAGCCCCAGCATTTT.

Comments on this clonotype: Germline is not matched at one junction end, which may reflect a read error. The rearrangement joins TRBV6-4 to TRBJ2-3; D might be TRBD2 (5 bases). The V gene's germline CDR1 is MRHNA and CDR2 SNTAGT. This CDR3 is built from 14 residues. The DNA of the CDR3 is TGTGCCAGCAGTGACTCTGGGAGCGGAGATGCGCAGTATTTT. It specifies CASSDSGSGDAQYF.

This clonotype was observed many times. The chain has TRBV5-6 and TRBJ2-7; no reliable D call. Germline V gene lookup returns CDR1 SGHDT and CDR2 YYEEEE. The CDR3 covers 12 residues. Trimming took off 1 base at V and 1 base at J, with 3 bases between the two ends. The CDR3: CASSLPSYEQYF. Written as DNA, the CDR3 is TGTGCCAGCAGCTTGCCGTCCTACGAGCAGTACTTC.

The J gene is TRBJ2-7, the V gene TRBV27; 7 bases align to TRBD1. This CDR3 comprises 14 residues. Looked up from germline, CDR1 is MNHEY and CDR2 is SMNVEV (reference sequence). Germline trimming cut 2 bases from V and 4 bases from J; bases unmatched to any gene: 5. The CDR3 DNA reads as TGTGCCAGCAGTTTAGACAGGGTTCTGTACGAGCAGTACTTC. The encoded protein is CASSLDRVLYEQYF.

This clonotype was seen ten or more times. The chain couples TRBV6-5 to TRBJ2-5; 8 nucleotides line up with TRBD2. The germline V gene has CDR1 MNHEY and CDR2 SVGAGI. The V gene end was trimmed by 4 bases and the J gene end by 7 bases; junction bases not matched to a gene: 14. There are 16 residues in the CDR3. The CDR3 spells CASSLAGSNARGTQYF. As DNA, the CDR3 is TGTGCCAGCAGTTTAGCGGGGTCCAACGCGCGAGGGACCCAGTACTTC.

The V and J genes are TRBV5-5 and TRBJ1-6; D is unresolved. The CDR3 runs to 15 residues. Germline assignment: CDR1 SGHKS and CDR2 YYEKEE (reference sequence). Trimming took off 2 bases at V and 4 bases at J, with 10 bases between the two ends. CDR3 in DNA: TGTGCCAGCAGCTTTTTCAGAGCTTATAATTCACCCCTCCACTTT. Amino acid sequence: CASSFFRAYNSPLHF.

By share of the sample, this clonotype is medium-sized (0.01 to 0.1%). The chain is built from TRBV20-1 and TRBJ2-5, with 14 bases matching TRBD2. Trimming cost V 5 bases and J 4 bases; bases outside gene matches: 0. Germline loops: CDR1 DFQATT, CDR2 SNEGSKA (reference sequence). The CDR3 extends over 13 amino acids. For the CDR3, the DNA is TGCAGTGCTGGGACTAGCGGGAGAGAGACCCAGTACTTC. Amino acid sequence: CSAGTSGRETQYF.

This chain uses TRBV24-1 with TRBJ1-5; 8 positions agree with TRBD1. The CDR3 covers 22 residues. The J segment lost 11 bases and the V segment lost 3 bases, leaving 32 bases of the junction unmatched. The germline CDR1 and CDR2 sequences are KGHDR and SFDVKD. The CDR3 protein is CATSDPGQGGEKLFFSSGTQHF. In DNA, the CDR3 is TGTGCCACCAGTGATCCAGGACAGGGTGGTGAAAAACTGTTTTTTAGCAGTGGAACCCAGCATTTT.

This clonotype was seen many times. The CDR3 DNA reads TGTGCCAGCAGCCGGGCTAGCGGGATCAATGAGCAGTTCTTC. Its translation is CASSRASGINEQFF. The chain combines TRBV7-9 with TRBJ2-1; 9 nucleotides align to TRBD2. The CDR3 consists of 14 residues. The J segment lost 6 bases and the V segment lost 5 bases, leaving 5 bases of the junction unmatched. The germline CDR1 and CDR2 sequences are SEHNR and FQNEAQ (reference sequence).

This clonotype was detected many times. This chain links TRBV6-2 or TRBV6-3 with TRBJ2-7; 8 bases agree with TRBD1. Trimming removed 6 bases from V and 6 bases from J; junction bases left unmatched: 1. The CDR3 has 11 amino acids. CDR1 is MNHEY, CDR2 SVGEGT, per germline. CDR3 region: CASSQGAEQYF. The CDR3 DNA follows: TGTGCCAGCAGCCAGGGGGCCGAGCAGTACTTC.

V and J are TRBV29-1 and TRBJ1-5; D not resolved. The germline V gene has CDR1 SQVTM and CDR2 ANQGSEA. V was trimmed by 1 base and J by 6 bases, leaving 10 bases between them. The CDR3 is made up of 13 amino acids. The chain's CDR3 is CSVEGLQGQPQHF. For the CDR3, the DNA is TGCAGCGTTGAAGGCCTCCAAGGTCAGCCCCAGCATTTT.

This clonotype was counted many times. The rearrangement uses TRBV4-3 and TRBJ2-7; TRBD1 might be the D (5 bases). There are 14 residues in the CDR3. Trimming removed 1 base from V and 1 base from J, with 8 bases in between. CDR1 LGHNA and CDR2 YSLEER come from the germline V gene. CDR3 nucleotide sequence: TGCGCCAGCAGCCAAGCCCAGGGTTCCTACGAGCAGTACTTC. The encoded protein is CASSQAQGSYEQYF.

This clonotype showed up many times. This chain connects TRBV12-3 or TRBV12-4 to TRBJ2-7, with a tentative D call TRBD2 (6 bases). This CDR3 comprises 12 residues. V gave up 6 bases and J gave up 4 bases, with 10 bases separating them. For the CDR3, the DNA is TGTGCCAGCAGATACGGGGGATACGAGCAGTACTTC. Its translation: CASRYGGYEQYF.

This clonotype was seen many times. The chain employs TRBV9 and TRBJ1-3; perhaps TRBD1 as D (6 bases). The CDR3 contains 20 residues. Germline V gene data show CDR1 as SGDLS and CDR2 as YYNGEE. Trimming left V 0 bases short and J 2 bases short, with 24 bases between. CDR3 loop: CASSVGIQGTTSATGNTIYF. The CDR3, as DNA: TGTGCCAGCAGCGTAGGGATACAGGGTACCACGTCGGCCACTGGAAACACCATATATTTT.

V and J are TRBV24-1 and TRBJ2-5, with TRBD2 identical over 7 bases. CDR1 is KGHDR and CDR2 is SFDVKD in the germline V gene. This CDR3 is 16 amino acids long. V lost 3 bases, J lost 4 bases, and 10 bases stayed unmatched. The CDR3 spells CATSDLRGGALETQYF. CDR3 DNA: TGTGCCACCAGTGATCTACGGGGAGGGGCTCTAGAGACCCAGTACTTC.

The chain joins TRBV11-2 to TRBJ2-5; D possibly corresponds to TRBD1 (6 bases). In germline, CDR1 is SGHAT, CDR2 FQNNGV. The CDR3 has 13 amino acids. Trimming cost V 4 bases and J 7 bases, with 13 bases left between them. CDR3 nucleotide sequence: TGTGCCAGCAGCTCAACAGGGACGGCGACCCAGTACTTC. Its translation is CASSSTGTATQYF.

This chain links TRBV18 with TRBJ2-7, with 14 bases matching TRBD2. The CDR3 consists of 18 residues. CDR1 and CDR2 (germline): KGHSH, LQKENI. V was clipped by 2 bases and J by 4 bases; unmatched bases: 10. The CDR3 here is CASSPSAGTSGSRYEQYF. The CDR3 coding sequence is TGTGCCAGCTCACCATCTGCCGGGACTAGCGGGAGCAGGTACGAGCAGTACTTC.

The CDR3 spells CASSLTGNSGYTF. As DNA, the CDR3 is TGTGCCAGCAGTTTAACGGGGAATAGCGGCTACACCTTC. V usage is TRBV12-3 or TRBV12-4 and J usage is TRBJ1-2; D ambiguous. The CDR3 has 13 residues. The ends were cut back, 2 bases at V and 8 bases at J, with 12 bases in the middle.

The chain couples TRBV30 to TRBJ1-1; D unresolved. The V gene's germline CDR1 is GTSNPN and CDR2 SVGIG (reference sequence). The V end lost 2 bases, the J end lost 2 bases, and 9 bases lay between the germline ends. The CDR3 is 13 residues long. CDR3 sequence (DNA): TGTGCCTGGAGTCGGACGGTTAACACTGAAGCTTTCTTT. This codes for CAWSRTVNTEAFF.

This clonotype was counted ten times or more. This sequence joins TRBV29-1 and TRBJ2-1; 7 bases agree with TRBD2. V dropped 7 bases and J dropped 4; count of bases not matched to a gene: 7. The length of the CDR3 is 13 residues. In germline, CDR1 is SQVTM, CDR2 ANQGSEA. CDR3: CSAPLALYNEQFF. The DNA for the CDR3 is TGCAGCGCGCCACTAGCGCTATACAATGAGCAGTTCTTC.

The chain is built from TRBV2 and TRBJ2-1; 8 bases map to TRBD2. CDR1 and CDR2 (germline): SNHLY, FYNNEI. The CDR3 length is 14 residues. Losses at the gene ends were 3 bases for V and 9 bases for J; bases not matched to a gene: 7. The CDR3 bases are TGTGCCAGCAGTGATTTTGGGACTAGGCTTGAGCAGTTCTTC. Amino acid sequence: CASSDFGTRLEQFF. Supplemented by reference TRBV2 and TRBJ2-1, the full variable domain reads EPEVTQTPSHQVTQMGQEVILRCVPISNHLYFYWYRQILGQKVEFLVSFYNNEISEKSEIFDDQFSVERPDGSNFTLKIRSTKLEDSAMYFCASSDFGTRLEQFFGPGTRLTVL.